This T cell receptor beta chain was recovered during a study of a mutant IDH1 vaccine in newly diagnosed glioma. Study at large: Patients had eight vaccinations, in weeks 1, 3, 5, 7, 11, 15, 19 and 23.

Sequencing was performed with immunoSEQ multiplex PCR; in TCRdb, only in-frame clones are kept and a portion is missing. There are around 80,000 clones in the sample; around 85% occur only once, and around 0.73% lies in the top ten. Unmatched junction bases numbered 3, after V lost 1 base and J lost 2 bases. Germline CDR1 is SEHNR and CDR2 is FQNEAQ (reference sequence). The CDR3 totals 15 residues. On this clone: Antigen: not known.

Stated time point: week 23, last vaccination. The study gave 300 ug of mutant IDH1 20-mer peptide per vaccine dose, with topical imiquimod. V gene TRBV7-9 combines with J gene TRBJ2-7, with 9 bases that match TRBD2. The source is a woman aged 45-60 years with glioma. This sample comprised PBMCs, obtained from a glioma patient whose treatment included an IDH1 peptide vaccine. Here the CDR3 reads CASSLVASGAYEQYF. The DNA of the CDR3 is TGTGCCAGCAGCTTAGTGGCTAGCGGGGCCTACGAGCAGTACTTC.